This T cell receptor beta chain was recovered during a study of siplizumab effects on memory and regulatory T cells. Overall study results and limits: No functional test confirmed suppression by proliferating siplizumab-culture Tregs. The authors mapped only a minor fraction of alloreactive clones to unstimulated subsets.

CDR1 MNHNS and CDR2 SASEGT come from the germline V gene. Trimming removed 3 bases from V and 4 bases from J; junction bases left unmatched: 3. The CDR3 spans 14 residues. About this clone itself: Its antigen is not known.

Clones were sequenced by immunoSEQ multiplex PCR, and TCRdb holds only the in-frame ones, with some missing. The sample carries about 100,000 clones, over 90% recorded once. The sequenced sample consisted of non-Treg CD4+ T cells sorted from blood. This TCR came from a human donor in good health. This chain uses TRBV6-1 with TRBJ2-3; 8 bases line up with TRBD2. In nucleotides, the CDR3 is TGTGCCAGCAGTGAGCAGCGGGAGTCAGATACGCAGTATTTT. This encodes CASSEQRESDTQYF.